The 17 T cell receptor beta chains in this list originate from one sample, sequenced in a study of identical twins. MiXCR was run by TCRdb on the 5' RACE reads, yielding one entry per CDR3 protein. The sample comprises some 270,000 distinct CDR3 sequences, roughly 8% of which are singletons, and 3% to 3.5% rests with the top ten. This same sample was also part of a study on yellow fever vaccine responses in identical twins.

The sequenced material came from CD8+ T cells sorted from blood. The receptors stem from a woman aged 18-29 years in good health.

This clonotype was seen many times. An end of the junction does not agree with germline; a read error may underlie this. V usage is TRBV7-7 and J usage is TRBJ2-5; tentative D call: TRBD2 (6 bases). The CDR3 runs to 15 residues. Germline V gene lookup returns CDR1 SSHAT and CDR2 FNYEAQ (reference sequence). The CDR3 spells CASSLAVTGIRTQYF. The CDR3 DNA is TGTGCTAGCAGCTTAGCGGTGACCGGGATTAGGACCCAGTACTTC.

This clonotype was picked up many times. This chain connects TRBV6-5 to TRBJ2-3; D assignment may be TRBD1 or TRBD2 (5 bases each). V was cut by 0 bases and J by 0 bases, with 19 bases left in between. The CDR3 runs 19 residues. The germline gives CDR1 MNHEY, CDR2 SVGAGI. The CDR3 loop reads CASSYSGTWGSISTDTQYF. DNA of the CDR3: TGTGCCAGCAGTTACTCGGGGACCTGGGGATCTATCAGCACAGATACGCAGTATTTT.

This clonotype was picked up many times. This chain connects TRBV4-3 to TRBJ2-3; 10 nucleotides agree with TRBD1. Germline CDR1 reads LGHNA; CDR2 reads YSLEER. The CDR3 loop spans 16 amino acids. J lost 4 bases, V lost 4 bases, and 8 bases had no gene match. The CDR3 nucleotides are TGCGCCAGCAGCCTATCCCGGGACAGGGGCCCAGATACGCAGTATTTT. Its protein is CASSLSRDRGPDTQYF.

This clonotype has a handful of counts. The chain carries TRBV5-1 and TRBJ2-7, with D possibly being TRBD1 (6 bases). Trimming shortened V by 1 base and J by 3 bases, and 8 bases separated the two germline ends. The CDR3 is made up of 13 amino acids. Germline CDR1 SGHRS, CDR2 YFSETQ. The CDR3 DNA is TGCGCCAGCAGCTTGAGGACAGACTACGAGCAGTACTTC. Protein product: CASSLRTDYEQYF.

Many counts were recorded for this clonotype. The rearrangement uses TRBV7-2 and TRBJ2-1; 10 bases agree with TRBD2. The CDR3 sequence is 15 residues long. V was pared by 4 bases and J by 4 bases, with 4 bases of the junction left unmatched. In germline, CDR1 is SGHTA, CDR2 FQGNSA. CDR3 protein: CASSSGLATYNEQFF. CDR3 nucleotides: TGTGCCAGCAGCTCGGGACTAGCGACTTACAATGAGCAGTTCTTC.

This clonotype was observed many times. CDR3: CASKSAGGTGTEAFF. The CDR3 region has the DNA TGTGCCAGCAAGTCCGCGGGGGGCACGGGGACTGAAGCTTTCTTT. The chain couples TRBV7-8 to TRBJ1-1; D perhaps matches TRBD1 (6 bases). The V gene lost 7 bases and the J gene lost 5 bases, with 20 bases spanning the gap. The length of the CDR3 is 15 residues. The germline V gene encodes CDR1 SGHVS and CDR2 FQNEAQ.

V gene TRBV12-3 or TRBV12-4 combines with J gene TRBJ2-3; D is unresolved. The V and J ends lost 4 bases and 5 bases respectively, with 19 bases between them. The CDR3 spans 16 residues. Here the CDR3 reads CASSYVTDPWVDTQYF. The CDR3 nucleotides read TGTGCCAGCAGTTACGTTACGGACCCGTGGGTAGATACGCAGTATTTT.

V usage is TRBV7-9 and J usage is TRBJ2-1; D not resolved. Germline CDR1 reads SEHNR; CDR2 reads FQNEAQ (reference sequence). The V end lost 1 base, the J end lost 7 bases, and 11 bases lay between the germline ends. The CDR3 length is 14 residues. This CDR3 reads CASSLVRATNEQFF. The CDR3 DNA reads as TGTGCCAGCAGCTTAGTACGGGCCACTAATGAGCAGTTCTTC.

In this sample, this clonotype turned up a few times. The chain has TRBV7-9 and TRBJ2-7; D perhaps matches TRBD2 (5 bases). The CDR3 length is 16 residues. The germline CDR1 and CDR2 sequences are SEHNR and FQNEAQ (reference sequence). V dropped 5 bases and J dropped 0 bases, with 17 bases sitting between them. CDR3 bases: TGTGCCAGCAGCCCCCCGGGGATGCGGATCTCCTACGAGCAGTACTTC. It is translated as CASSPPGMRISYEQYF.

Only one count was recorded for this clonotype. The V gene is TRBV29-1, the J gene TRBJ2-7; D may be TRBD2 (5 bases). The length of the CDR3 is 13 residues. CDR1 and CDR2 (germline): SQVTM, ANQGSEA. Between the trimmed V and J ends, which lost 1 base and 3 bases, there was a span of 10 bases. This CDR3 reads CSVEAGNYYEQYF. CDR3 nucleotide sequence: TGCAGCGTTGAAGCCGGGAATTACTACGAGCAGTACTTC.

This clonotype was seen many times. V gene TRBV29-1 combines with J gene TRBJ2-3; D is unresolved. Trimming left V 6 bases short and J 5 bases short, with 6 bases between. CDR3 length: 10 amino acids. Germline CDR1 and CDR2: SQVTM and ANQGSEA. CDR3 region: CSVVKDTQYF. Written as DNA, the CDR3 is TGCAGCGTGGTAAAAGATACGCAGTATTTT.

The CDR3 spells CSVAGGSGSSYEQYF. CDR3 DNA: TGCAGCGTTGCCGGCGGGAGTGGAAGCTCCTACGAGCAGTACTTC. The chain recombines TRBV29-1 with TRBJ2-7, with 7 bases matching TRBD2. CDR1 is SQVTM, CDR2 ANQGSEA, per germline. Losses at the gene ends were 4 bases for V and 0 bases for J; bases not matched to a gene: 9. This CDR3 contains 15 residues.

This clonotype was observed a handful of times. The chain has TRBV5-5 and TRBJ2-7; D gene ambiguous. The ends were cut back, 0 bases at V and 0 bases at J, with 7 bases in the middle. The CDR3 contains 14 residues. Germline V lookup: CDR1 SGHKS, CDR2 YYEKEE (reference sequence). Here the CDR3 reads CASSLAANSYEQYF. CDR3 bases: TGTGCCAGCAGCTTGGCCGCAAACTCCTACGAGCAGTACTTC.

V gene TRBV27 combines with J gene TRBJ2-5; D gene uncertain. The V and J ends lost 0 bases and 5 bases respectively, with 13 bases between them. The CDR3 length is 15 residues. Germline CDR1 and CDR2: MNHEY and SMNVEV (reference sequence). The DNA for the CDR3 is TGTGCCAGCAGTTTATCGAGCGTCTTGGGGGAGACCCAGTACTTC. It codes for CASSLSSVLGETQYF.

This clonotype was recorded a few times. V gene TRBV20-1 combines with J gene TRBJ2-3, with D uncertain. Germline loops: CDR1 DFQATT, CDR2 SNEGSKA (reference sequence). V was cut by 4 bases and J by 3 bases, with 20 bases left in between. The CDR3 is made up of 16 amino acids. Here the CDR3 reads CSATSTFDSLTDTQYF. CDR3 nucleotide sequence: TGCAGTGCTACCTCGACATTCGATTCCCTAACAGATACGCAGTATTTT.

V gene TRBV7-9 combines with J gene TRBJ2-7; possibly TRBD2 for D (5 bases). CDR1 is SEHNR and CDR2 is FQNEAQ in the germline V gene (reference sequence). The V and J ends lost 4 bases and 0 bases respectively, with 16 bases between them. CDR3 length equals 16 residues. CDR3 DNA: TGTGCCAGCAGCTCCACGTGGGGTGAGGGCTCCTACGAGCAGTACTTC. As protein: CASSSTWGEGSYEQYF.

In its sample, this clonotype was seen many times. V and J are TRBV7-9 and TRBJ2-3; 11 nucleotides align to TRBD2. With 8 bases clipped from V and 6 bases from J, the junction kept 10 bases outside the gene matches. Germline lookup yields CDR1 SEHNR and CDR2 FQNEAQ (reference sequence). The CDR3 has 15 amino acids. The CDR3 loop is CASGTSGEQTDTQYF. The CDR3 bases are TGTGCCAGCGGGACTAGCGGAGAACAAACCGATACGCAGTATTTT.